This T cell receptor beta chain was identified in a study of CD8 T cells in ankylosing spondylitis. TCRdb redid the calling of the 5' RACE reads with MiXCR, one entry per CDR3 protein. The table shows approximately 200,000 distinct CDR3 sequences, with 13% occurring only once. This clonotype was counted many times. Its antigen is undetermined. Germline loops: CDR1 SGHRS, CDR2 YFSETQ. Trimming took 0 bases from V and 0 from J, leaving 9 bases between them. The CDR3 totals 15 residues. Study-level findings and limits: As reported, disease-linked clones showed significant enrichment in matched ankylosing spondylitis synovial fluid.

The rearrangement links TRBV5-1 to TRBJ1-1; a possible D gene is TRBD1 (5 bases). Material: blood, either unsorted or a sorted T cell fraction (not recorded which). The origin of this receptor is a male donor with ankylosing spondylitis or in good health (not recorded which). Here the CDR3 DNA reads TGCGCCAGCAGCTTGGTAAGGGGTATGAACACTGAAGCTTTCTTT. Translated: CASSLVRGMNTEAFF.